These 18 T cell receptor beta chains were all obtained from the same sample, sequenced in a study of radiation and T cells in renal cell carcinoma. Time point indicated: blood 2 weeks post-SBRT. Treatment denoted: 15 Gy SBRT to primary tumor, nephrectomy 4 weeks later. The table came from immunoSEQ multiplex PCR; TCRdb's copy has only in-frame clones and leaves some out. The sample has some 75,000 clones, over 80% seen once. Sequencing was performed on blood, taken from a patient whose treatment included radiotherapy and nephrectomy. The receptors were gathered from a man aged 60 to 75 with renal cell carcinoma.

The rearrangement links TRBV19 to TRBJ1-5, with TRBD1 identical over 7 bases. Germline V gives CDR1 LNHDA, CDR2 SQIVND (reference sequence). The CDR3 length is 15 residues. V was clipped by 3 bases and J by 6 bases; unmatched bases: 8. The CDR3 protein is CASSIWGPGGQPQHF. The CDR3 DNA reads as TGTGCCAGTAGTATTTGGGGTCCAGGGGGTCAGCCCCAGCATTTT.

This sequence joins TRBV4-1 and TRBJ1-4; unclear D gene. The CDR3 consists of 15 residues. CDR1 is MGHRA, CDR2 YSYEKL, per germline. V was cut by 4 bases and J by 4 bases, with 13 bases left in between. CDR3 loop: CASSPPNRVNEKLFF. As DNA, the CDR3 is TGCGCCAGCAGCCCTCCCAACAGAGTTAATGAAAAACTGTTTTTT.

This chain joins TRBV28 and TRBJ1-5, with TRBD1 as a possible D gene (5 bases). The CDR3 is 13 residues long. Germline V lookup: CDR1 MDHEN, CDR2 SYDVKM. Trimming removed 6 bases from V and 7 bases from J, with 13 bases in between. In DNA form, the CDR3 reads TGTGCCAGCAGGCGGGGGGGGTTACAGCCCCAGCATTTT. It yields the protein CASRRGGLQPQHF. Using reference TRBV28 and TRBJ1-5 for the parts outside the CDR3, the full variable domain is DVKVTQSSRYLVKRTGEKVFLECVQDMDHENMFWYRQDPGLGLRLIYFSYDVKMKEKGDIPEGYSVSREKKERFSLILESASTNQTSMYLCASRRGGLQPQHFGDGTRLSIL.

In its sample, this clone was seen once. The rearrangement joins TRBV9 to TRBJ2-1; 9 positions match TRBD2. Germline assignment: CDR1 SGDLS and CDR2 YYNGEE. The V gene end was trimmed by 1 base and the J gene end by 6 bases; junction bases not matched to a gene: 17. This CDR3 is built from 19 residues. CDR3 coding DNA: TGTGCCAGCAGCGTATTGGTCTCGGAGGGCGGGAGGGGATTCAATGAGCAGTTCTTC. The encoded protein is CASSVLVSEGGRGFNEQFF.

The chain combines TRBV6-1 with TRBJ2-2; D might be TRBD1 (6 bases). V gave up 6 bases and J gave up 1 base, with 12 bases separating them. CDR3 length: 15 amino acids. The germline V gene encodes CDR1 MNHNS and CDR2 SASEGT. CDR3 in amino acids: CASSPTGKNTGELFF. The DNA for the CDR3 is TGTGCCAGCAGCCCTACAGGGAAGAACACCGGGGAGCTGTTTTTT.

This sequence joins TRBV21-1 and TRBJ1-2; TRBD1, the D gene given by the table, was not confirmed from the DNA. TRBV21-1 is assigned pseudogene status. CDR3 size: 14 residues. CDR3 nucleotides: TGTGCCAGCAGCTCGCTACAGGGTGGGACTGGCTACACCTTC. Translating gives CASSSLQGGTGYTF.

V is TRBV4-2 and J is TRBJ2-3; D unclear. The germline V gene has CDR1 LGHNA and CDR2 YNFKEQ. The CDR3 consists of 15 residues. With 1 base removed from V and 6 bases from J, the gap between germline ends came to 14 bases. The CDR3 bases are TGTGCCAGCAGCCAAGTCCGGAATATACGGGATACGCAGTATTTT. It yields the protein CASSQVRNIRDTQYF.

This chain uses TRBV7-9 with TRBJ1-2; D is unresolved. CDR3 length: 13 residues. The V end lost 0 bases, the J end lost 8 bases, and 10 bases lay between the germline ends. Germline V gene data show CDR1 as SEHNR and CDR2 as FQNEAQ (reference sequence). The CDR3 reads CASSLAQGRGYTF. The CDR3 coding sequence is TGTGCCAGCAGCTTAGCCCAAGGCAGGGGCTACACCTTC.

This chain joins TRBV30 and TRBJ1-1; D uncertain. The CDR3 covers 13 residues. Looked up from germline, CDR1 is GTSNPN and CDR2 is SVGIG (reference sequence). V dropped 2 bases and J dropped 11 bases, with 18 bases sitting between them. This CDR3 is CAWSSLRSRGAFF. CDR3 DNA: TGTGCCTGGAGTTCCCTCCGGTCCCGCGGGGCTTTCTTT.

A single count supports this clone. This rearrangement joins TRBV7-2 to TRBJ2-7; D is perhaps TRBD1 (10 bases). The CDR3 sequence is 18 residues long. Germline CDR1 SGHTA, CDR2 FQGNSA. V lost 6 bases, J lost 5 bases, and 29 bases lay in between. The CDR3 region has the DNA TGTGCCAGCAGTCGTAAAGGACAGGGGGTGACTAGCGGACACGAGCAGTACTTC. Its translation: CASSRKGQGVTSGHEQYF.

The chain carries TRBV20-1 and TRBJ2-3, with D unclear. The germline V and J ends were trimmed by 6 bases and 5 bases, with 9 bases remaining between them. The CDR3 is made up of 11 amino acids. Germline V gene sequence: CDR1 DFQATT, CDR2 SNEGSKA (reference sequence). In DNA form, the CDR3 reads TGCAGTGCAGAAATCCGAGATACGCAGTATTTT. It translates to CSAEIRDTQYF.

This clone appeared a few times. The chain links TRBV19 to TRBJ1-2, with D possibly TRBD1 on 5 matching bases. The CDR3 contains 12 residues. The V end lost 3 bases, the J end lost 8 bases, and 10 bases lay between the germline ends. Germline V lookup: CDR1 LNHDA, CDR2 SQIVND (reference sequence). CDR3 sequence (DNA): TGTGCCAGTAGTATGCAGGGAGAAGGCTACACCTTC. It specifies CASSMQGEGYTF.

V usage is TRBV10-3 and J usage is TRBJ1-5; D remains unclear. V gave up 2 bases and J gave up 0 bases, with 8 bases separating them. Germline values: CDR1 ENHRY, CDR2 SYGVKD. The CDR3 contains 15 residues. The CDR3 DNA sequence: TGTGCCATCAGTGAGGAAACGGGTAGCAATCAGCCCCAGCATTTT. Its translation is CAISEETGSNQPQHF.

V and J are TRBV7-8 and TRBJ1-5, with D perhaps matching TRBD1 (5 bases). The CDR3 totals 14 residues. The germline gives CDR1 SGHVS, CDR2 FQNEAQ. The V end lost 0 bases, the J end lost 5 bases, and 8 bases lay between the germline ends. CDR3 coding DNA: TGTGCCAGCAGCTTAGCTGACAGATATCAGCCCCAGCATTTT. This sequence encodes CASSLADRYQPQHF.

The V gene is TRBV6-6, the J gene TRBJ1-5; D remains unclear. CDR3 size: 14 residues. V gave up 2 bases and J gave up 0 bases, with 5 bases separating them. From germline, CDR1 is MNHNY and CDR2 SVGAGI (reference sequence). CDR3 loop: CASSYGISNQPQHF. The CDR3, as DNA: TGTGCCAGCAGTTACGGAATTAGCAATCAGCCCCAGCATTTT.

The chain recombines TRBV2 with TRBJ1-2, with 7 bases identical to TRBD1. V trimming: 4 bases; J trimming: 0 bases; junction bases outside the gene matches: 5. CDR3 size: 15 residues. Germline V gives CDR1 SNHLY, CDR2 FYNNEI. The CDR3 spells CASSGDSASNYGYTF. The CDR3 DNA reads TGTGCCAGCAGTGGGGACAGCGCCTCTAACTATGGCTACACCTTC.

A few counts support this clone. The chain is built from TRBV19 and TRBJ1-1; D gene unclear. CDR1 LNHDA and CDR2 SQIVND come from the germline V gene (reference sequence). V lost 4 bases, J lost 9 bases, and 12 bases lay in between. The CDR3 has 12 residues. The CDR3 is CASSTQERQAFF. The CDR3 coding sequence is TGTGCCAGTAGTACACAAGAGCGACAAGCTTTCTTT.

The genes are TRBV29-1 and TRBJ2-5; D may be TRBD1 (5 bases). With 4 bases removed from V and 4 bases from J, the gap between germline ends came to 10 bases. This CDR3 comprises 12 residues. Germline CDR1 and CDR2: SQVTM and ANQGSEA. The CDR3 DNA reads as TGCAGCGTTGGGGGAAGGGGAGAGACCCAGTACTTC. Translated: CSVGGRGETQYF. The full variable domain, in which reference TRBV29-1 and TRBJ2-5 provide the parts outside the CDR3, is SAVISQKPSRDICQRGTSLTIQCQVDSQVTMMFWYRQQPGQSLTLIATANQGSEATYESGFVIDKFPISRPNLTFSTLTVSNMSPEDSSIYLCSVGGRGETQYFGPGTRLLVL.